What follows are 5 T cell receptor beta chains derived from one specimen sequenced in a study of CD8+ T cells in alopecia areata (dated by TCRdb to the late 2010s). Pooled mouse cutaneous lymph node cells were stained for CD4, CD8alpha, NKG2D, NKG2ACE and other markers and were then sorted on a BD Influx. The library was built by means of the immunoSEQ multiplex PCR assay. RNA was extracted from all samples and reverse transcribed into cDNA, which served as template for TCR sequencing. The clones in this table, taken by TCRdb from immuneACCESS, are in-frame only. Not every clone is retained; where verified, under half of the shortfall comes from an unresolved V gene, and the cause of the rest is unknown. The sample counts more than 250,000 clones, each observed more than once. 0.9% to 1.5% of the sample belongs to the ten largest clones. Sequencing input: CD4+ T cells sorted from a lymph node. Receptors originate from a C3H/HeJ mouse with alopecia areata. This line of mice carries MHC haplotype H2-k.

This clone has more than one count but fewer than ten. The genes and germline here are from mouse. The sequenced fragment ends 4 residues before the CDR3 boundary, so the rest is inferred from the germline J gene. This chain connects TRBV5 to TRBJ2-7; 8 bases are a match to TRBD2. There are 15 residues in the CDR3. Trimming at V came to 4 bases and at J to 0 bases, leaving 5 bases not matched to a gene. Germline V CDR1 and CDR2: LGHNA, YNLKQL (reference sequence). The DNA read from the CDR3 is TGTGCCAGCAGCCCTCCTGGGGGGAACTCCTAT. Its protein product is CASSPPGGNSY. The whole CDR3 sequence reads CASSPPGGNSYEQYF.

This clone has just a few counts. The gene names here belong to mouse. The CDR3 is cut off 4 residues early in the read; its end comes from the germline J gene. The chain combines TRBV13-3 with TRBJ2-4; weak D call: TRBD1 (5 bases). CDR1 NNHDY and CDR2 SYVADS come from the germline V gene. The CDR3 spans 14 residues. The CDR3 here is CASSDISGRNTLYF. CDR3 bases read: TGTGCCAGCAGTGATATTTCAGGGAGAAAC.

This clone was counted only a few times. The gene names given are mouse names. The read ends 4 residues shy of where the CDR3 ends; the end is completed using the germline J gene. The rearrangement links TRBV12-1 to TRBJ1-2, with 7 bases matching TRBD1. Germline assignment: CDR1 SGHSN and CDR2 HYEKVE. CDR3 length: 17 amino acids. V dropped 2 bases and J dropped 2; count of bases not matched to a gene: 13. The CDR3 sequence: CASSPLPGGKGNSDYTF. The sequenced part of the CDR3 DNA is TGTGCCAGCTCTCCCCTCCCAGGGGGTAAAGGGAACTCC.

Details on this clone: Mouse germline and gene names are used. Partial CDR3 DNA: TGTGCCAGCGGTGGGACTGGGGGGTGGGGTGCAGAA. Amino acids: CASGGTGGWGAE. The whole CDR3 protein reads CASGGTGGWGAETLYF. V gene TRBV13-2 combines with J gene TRBJ2-3; 11 bases are a match to TRBD2. The read halts 4 residues ahead of the CDR3 end, with the missing end drawn from the germline J gene. This CDR3 contains 16 residues. The germline V gene has CDR1 NNHNN and CDR2 SYGAGS (reference sequence). With V trimmed by 3 bases and J by 1 base, 4 bases remained unmatched.

Comment on this clone: Gene names denote mouse genes. Sequencing ends 4 residues short of the CDR3 end; the germline J gene provides the rest. V usage is TRBV13-1 and J usage is TRBJ1-2; no firm D call. CDR3 length: 13 amino acids. V shed 3 bases and J shed 0 bases, with 6 bases lying between them. Per germline, CDR1 NSHNY and CDR2 SYGAGN. CDR3 DNA (partial): TGTGCCAGCAGTGGTAGGGCAAACTCC. It translates to CASSGRANS. The full CDR3 protein reads CASSGRANSDYTF.